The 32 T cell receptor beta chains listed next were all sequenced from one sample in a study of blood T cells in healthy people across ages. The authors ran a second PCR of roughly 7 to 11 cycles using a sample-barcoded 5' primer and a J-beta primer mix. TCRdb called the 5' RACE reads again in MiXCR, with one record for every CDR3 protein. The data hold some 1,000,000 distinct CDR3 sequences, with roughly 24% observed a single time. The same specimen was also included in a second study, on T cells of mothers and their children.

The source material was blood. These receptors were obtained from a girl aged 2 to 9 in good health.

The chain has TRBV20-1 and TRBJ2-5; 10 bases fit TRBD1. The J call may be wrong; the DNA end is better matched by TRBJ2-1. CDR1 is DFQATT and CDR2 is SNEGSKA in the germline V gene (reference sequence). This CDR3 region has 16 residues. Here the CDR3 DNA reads TGCAGTGCTCCCGATATCGACAGGGGGCGAAACAATGAGCAGTTCTTC. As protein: CSAPDIDRGRNNEQFF.

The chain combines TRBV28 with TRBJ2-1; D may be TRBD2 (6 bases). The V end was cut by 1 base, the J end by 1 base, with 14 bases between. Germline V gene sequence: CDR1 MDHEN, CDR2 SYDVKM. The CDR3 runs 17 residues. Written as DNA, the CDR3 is TGTGCCAGCAGTTTATTGCCTCCCGGGGGTTCCTACAATGAGCAGTTCTTC. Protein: CASSLLPPGGSYNEQFF.

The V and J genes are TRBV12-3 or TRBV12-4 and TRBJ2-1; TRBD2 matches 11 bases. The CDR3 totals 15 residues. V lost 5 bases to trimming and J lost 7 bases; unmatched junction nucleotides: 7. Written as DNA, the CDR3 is TGTGCCAGCAGTCAAACTAGCGGGAGCCCAAATGAGCAGTTCTTC. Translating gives CASSQTSGSPNEQFF.

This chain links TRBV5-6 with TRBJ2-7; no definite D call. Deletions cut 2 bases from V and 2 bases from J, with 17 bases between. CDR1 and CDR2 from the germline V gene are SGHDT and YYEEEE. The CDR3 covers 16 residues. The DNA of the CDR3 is TGTGCCAGCAGCTTAACTCCGGGTGCTGGGGCCTACGAGCAGTACTTC. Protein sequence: CASSLTPGAGAYEQYF.

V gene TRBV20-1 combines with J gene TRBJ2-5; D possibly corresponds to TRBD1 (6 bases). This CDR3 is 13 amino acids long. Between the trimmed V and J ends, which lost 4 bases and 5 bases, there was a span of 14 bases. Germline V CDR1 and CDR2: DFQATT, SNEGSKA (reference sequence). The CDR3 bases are TGCAGTGCTAACAGGGCTCTGTCGGAGACCCAGTACTTC. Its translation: CSANRALSETQYF.

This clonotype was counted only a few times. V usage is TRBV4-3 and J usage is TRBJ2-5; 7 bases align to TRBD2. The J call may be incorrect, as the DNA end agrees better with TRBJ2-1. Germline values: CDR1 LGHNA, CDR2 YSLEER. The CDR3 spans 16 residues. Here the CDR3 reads CASSQEGGGPYNEQFF. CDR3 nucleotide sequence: TGCGCCAGCAGCCAAGAGGGGGGGGGACCTTACAATGAGCAGTTCTTC.

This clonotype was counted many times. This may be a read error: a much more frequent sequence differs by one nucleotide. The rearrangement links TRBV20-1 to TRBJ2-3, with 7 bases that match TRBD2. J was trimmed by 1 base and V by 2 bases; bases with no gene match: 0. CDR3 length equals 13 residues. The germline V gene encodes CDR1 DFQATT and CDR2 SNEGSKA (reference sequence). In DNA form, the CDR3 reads TGCAGTGCTAGACTAGCGGGCACAGATACGCAGTATTTT. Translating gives CSARLAGTDTQYF.

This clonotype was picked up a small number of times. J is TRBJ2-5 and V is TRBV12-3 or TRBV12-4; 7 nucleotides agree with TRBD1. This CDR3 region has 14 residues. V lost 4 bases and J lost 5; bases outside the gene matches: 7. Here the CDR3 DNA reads TGTGCCAGCAGTTCTGGATCGACAGGGGAGACCCAGTACTTC. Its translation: CASSSGSTGETQYF.

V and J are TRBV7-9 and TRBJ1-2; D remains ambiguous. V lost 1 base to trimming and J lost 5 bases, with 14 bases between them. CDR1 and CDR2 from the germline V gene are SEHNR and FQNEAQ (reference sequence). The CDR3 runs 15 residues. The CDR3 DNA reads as TGTGCCAGCAGCTTAGGTGCGGCTGAAGGATATGGCTACACCTTC. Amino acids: CASSLGAAEGYGYTF.

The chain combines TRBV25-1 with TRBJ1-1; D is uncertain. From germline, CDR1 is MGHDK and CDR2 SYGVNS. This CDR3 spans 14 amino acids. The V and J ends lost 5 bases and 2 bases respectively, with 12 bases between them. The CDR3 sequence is CASSLAASNTEAFF. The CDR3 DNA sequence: TGTGCCAGCAGTCTGGCGGCCTCTAACACTGAAGCTTTCTTT.

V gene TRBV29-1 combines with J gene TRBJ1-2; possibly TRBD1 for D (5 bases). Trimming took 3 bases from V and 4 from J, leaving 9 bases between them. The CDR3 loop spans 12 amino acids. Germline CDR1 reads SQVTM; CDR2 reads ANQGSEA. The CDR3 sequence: CSVDSRGYGYTF. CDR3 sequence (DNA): TGCAGCGTTGATTCGAGGGGCTATGGCTACACCTTC.

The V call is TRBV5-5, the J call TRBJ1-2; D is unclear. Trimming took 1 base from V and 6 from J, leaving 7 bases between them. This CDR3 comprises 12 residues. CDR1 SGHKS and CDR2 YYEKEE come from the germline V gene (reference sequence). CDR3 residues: CASSLSRNGYTF. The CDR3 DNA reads TGTGCCAGCAGCTTGTCCAGAAATGGCTACACCTTC.

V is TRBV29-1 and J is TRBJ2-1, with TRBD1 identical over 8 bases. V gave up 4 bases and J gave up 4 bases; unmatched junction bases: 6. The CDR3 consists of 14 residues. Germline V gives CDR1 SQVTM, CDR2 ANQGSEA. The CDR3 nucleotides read TGCAGCGTTGGGGTCGGACAGGGTTACAATGAGCAGTTCTTC. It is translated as CSVGVGQGYNEQFF.

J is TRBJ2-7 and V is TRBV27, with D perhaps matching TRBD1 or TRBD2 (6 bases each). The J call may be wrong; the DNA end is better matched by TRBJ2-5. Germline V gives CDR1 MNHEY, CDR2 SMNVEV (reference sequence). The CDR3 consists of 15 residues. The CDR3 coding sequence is TGTGCCAGCAGTAGACAACAGGGAGGCCGGGAGACCCAGTACTTC. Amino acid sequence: CASSRQQGGRETQYF.

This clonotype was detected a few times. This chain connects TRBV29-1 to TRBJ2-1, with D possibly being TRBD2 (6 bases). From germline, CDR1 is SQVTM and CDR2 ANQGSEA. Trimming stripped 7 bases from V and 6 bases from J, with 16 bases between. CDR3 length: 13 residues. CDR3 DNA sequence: TGCAGCGCCCGCGGTGGGGGGAGCAATGAGCAGTTCTTC. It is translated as CSARGGGSNEQFF.

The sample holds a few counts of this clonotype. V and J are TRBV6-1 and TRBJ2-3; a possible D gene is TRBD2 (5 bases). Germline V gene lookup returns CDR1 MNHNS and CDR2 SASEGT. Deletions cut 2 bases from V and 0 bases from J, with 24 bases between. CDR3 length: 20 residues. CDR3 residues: CASSENVLLVRSGSTDTQYF. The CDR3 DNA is TGTGCCAGCAGTGAAAACGTCTTACTAGTAAGGTCGGGTAGCACAGATACGCAGTATTTT.

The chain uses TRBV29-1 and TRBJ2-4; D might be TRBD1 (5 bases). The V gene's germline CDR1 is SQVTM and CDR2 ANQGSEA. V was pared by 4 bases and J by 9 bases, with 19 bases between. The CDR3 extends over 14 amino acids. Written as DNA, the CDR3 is TGCAGCGTTGGTGAGCCAGGGCGAATGCTCATTCAGTACTTC. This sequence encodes CSVGEPGRMLIQYF.

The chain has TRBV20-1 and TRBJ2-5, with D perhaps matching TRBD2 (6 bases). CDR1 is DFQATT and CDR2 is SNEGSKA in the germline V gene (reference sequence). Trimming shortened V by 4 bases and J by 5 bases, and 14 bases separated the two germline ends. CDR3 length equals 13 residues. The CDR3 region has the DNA TGCAGTGCTACGATTACTAGCACGGAGACCCAGTACTTC. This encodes CSATITSTETQYF.

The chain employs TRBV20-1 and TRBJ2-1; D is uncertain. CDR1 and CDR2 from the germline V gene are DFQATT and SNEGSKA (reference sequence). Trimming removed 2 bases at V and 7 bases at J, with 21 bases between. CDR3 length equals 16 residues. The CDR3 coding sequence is TGCAGTGCTAGACGCCTCGGGCCAACCCGGAGAAATGAGCAGTTCTTC. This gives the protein CSARRLGPTRRNEQFF.

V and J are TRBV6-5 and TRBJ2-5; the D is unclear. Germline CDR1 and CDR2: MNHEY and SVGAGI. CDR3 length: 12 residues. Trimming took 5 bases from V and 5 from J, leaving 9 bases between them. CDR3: CASSEYLETQYF. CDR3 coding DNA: TGTGCCAGCAGTGAATACCTTGAGACCCAGTACTTC.

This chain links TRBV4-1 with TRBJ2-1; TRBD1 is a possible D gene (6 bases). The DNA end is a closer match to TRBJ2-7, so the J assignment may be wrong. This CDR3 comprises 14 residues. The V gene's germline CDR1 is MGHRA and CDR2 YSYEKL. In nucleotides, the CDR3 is TGCGCCAGCAGCCAAGACGGCAGGGGCTACGAGCAGTACTTC. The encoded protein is CASSQDGRGYEQYF.

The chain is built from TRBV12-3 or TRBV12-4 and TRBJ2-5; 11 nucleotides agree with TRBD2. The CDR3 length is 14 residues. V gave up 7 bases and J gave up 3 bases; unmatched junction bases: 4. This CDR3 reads CASTKLAGEETQYF. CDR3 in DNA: TGTGCCAGCACCAAACTAGCGGGGGAAGAGACCCAGTACTTC.

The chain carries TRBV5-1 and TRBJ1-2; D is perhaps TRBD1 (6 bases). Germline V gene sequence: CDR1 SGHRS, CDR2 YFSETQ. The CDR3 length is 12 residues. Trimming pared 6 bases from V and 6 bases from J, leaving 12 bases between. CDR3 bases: TGCGCCAGCAACGAACAGGGTCATGGCTACACCTTC. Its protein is CASNEQGHGYTF. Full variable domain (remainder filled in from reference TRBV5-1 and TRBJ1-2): KAGVTQTPRYLIKTRGQQVTLSCSPISGHRSVSWYQQTPGQGLQFLFEYFSETQRNKGNFPGRFSGRQFSNSRSEMNVSTLELGDSALYLCASNEQGHGYTFGSGTRLTVV.

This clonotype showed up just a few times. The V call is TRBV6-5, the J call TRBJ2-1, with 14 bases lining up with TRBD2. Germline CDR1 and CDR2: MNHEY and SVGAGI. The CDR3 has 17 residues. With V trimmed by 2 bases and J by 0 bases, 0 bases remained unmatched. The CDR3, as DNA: TGTGCCAGCAGTTACGGGACTAGCGGGAGCTCCTACAATGAGCAGTTCTTC. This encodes CASSYGTSGSSYNEQFF.

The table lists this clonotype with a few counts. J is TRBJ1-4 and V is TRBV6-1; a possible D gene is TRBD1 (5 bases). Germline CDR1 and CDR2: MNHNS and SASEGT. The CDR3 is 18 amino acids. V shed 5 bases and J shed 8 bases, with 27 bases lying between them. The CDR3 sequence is CASSRSTPGRALWEKLFF. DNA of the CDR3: TGTGCCAGCAGTCGATCTACCCCGGGACGGGCACTCTGGGAAAAACTGTTTTTT.

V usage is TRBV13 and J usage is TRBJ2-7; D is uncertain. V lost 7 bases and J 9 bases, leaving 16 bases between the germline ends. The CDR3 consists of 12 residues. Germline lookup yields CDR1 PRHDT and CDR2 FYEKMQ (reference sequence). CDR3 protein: CASTIGPSGQYF. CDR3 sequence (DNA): TGTGCCAGCACCATCGGCCCTTCAGGGCAGTACTTC.

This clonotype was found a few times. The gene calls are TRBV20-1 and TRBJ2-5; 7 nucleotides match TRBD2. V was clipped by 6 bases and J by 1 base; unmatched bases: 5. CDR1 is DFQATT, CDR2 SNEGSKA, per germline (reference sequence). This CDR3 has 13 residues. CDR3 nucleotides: TGCAGTGCCTTGGGGACTATCCAAGAGACCCAGTACTTC. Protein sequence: CSALGTIQETQYF.

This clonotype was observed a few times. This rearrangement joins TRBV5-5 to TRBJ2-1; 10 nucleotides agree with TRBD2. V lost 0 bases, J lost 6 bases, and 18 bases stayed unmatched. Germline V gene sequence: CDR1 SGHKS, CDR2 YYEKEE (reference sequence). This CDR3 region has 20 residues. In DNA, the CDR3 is TGTGCCAGCAGCTTGGCCCACCCTCGTGGACTAGCGGTTAGGGGCAATGAGCAGTTCTTC. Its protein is CASSLAHPRGLAVRGNEQFF.

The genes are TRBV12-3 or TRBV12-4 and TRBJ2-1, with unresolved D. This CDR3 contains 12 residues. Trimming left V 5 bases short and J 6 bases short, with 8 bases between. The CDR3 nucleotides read TGTGCCAGCAGTACAAGGTCCAATGAGCAGTTCTTC. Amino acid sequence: CASSTRSNEQFF.

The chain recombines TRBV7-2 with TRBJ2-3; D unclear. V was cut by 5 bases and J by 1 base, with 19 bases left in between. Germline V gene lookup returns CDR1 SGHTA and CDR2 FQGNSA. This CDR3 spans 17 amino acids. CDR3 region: CASSPFRAAWGTDTQYF. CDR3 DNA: TGTGCCAGCAGCCCGTTTCGGGCGGCCTGGGGCACAGATACGCAGTATTTT.

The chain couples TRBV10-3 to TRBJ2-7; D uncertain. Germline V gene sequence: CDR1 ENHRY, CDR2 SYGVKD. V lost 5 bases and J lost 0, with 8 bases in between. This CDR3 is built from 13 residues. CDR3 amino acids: CAISPPSSYEQYF. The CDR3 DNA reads TGTGCCATCAGTCCCCCTAGCTCCTACGAGCAGTACTTC.

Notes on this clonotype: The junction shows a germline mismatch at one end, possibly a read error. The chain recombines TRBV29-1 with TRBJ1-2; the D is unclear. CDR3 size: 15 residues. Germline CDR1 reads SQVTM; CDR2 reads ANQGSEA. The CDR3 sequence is CSVEDLQVPNCGYTF. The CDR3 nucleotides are TGCAGCGTTGAAGATCTCCAGGTCCCTAACTGTGGCTACACCTTC. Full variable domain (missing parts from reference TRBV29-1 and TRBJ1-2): SAVISQKPSRDICQRGTSLTIQCQVDSQVTMMFWYRQQPGQSLTLIATANQGSEATYESGFVIDKFPISRPNLTFSTLTVSNMSPEDSSIYLCSVEDLQVPNCGYTFGSGTRLTVV.